These 31 T cell receptor beta chains originate from one sample sequenced in a study of blood T cells in healthy people across ages. A second PCR of roughly 7 to 11 cycles used a sample-barcoded 5' primer and a J-beta primer mix. From the 5' RACE reads, TCRdb called clonotypes with MiXCR, one entry per CDR3 protein. This table holds about 1,600,000 distinct CDR3 sequences, 42% found once. The source material was blood. These receptors came from a young woman in good health.

The V and J genes are TRBV6-5 and TRBJ1-1; D call uncertain. V lost 1 base to trimming and J lost 1 base, with 10 bases between them. The CDR3 is 15 residues long. CDR1 is MNHEY, CDR2 SVGAGI, per germline. CDR3 in amino acids: CASSYFRSANTEAFF. The CDR3 nucleotides are TGTGCCAGCAGTTACTTTCGCAGCGCGAACACTGAAGCTTTCTTT.

A few counts support this clonotype. J is TRBJ1-2 and V is TRBV5-5; D might be TRBD1 (6 bases). The V gene lost 2 bases and the J gene lost 4 bases, with 15 bases spanning the gap. Germline V CDR1 and CDR2: SGHKS, YYEKEE (reference sequence). The CDR3 extends over 15 amino acids. The CDR3 coding sequence is TGTGCCAGCAGCTTCGAGGCAGGGGTTTTCTATGGCTACACCTTC. Its protein is CASSFEAGVFYGYTF.

The genes are TRBV21-1 and TRBJ2-5; TRBD1 was called by the table and not checked on the DNA. TRBV21-1 is a listed pseudogene. The CDR3 has 14 residues. CDR3 protein: CASSKRGAKETQYF. DNA for the CDR3: TGTGCCAGCAGCAAAAGGGGAGCGAAAGAGACCCAGTACTTC.

This clonotype was detected only a few times. The chain recombines TRBV29-1 with TRBJ2-1; D is perhaps TRBD1 (6 bases). Germline CDR1 reads SQVTM; CDR2 reads ANQGSEA. The CDR3 runs to 21 residues. V lost 3 bases, J lost 0 bases, and 30 bases lay in between. The CDR3 loop is CSVEEPGMDSSRPSSYNEQFF. The CDR3 region has the DNA TGCAGCGTTGAGGAGCCCGGTATGGACAGCTCTAGACCCAGCTCCTACAATGAGCAGTTCTTC.

The chain carries TRBV2 and TRBJ1-6; D is perhaps TRBD1 (5 bases). The V gene's germline CDR1 is SNHLY and CDR2 FYNNEI. Trimming shortened V by 6 bases and J by 6 bases, and 12 bases separated the two germline ends. The CDR3 sequence is 14 residues long. Written as DNA, the CDR3 is TGTGCCAGCAGAGGGGCCGGGACTAATTCACCCCTCCACTTT. Its translation: CASRGAGTNSPLHF.

This clonotype has a single count. The V call is TRBV12-3 or TRBV12-4, the J call TRBJ1-1, with D maybe TRBD1 (5 bases). The V end lost 3 bases, the J end lost 1 base, and 15 bases lay between the germline ends. The CDR3 loop spans 16 amino acids. CDR3 in DNA: TGTGCCAGCAGTTTCGGGGGGTTGACAGCGAACACTGAAGCTTTCTTT. Residues: CASSFGGLTANTEAFF.

The chain links TRBV7-9 to TRBJ2-3, with TRBD2 matching over 12 bases. CDR1 is SEHNR, CDR2 FQNEAQ, per germline (reference sequence). The CDR3 covers 18 residues. Germline trimming cut 6 bases from V and 10 bases from J; bases unmatched to any gene: 20. The CDR3 nucleotides are TGTGCCAGCAGAAAGGCTAGCGGGGGGGCGCCGCCAGCCGACGCGCAGTATTTT. Protein sequence: CASRKASGGAPPADAQYF.

The chain carries TRBV5-1 and TRBJ2-3; no firm D call. V lost 1 base and J lost 0, with 12 bases in between. CDR3 length: 16 residues. The germline V gene has CDR1 SGHRS and CDR2 YFSETQ. The CDR3 is CASSLIGSESTDTQYF. CDR3 DNA: TGCGCCAGCAGCTTGATTGGGTCCGAGAGCACAGATACGCAGTATTTT.

This clonotype has only one observation. The junction departs from the called germline gene at one end, perhaps through a read error. The chain joins TRBV7-2 to TRBJ1-6; a possible D gene is TRBD1 (6 bases). This CDR3 has 15 residues. Germline CDR1 reads SGHTA; CDR2 reads FQGNSA. The CDR3 sequence: CASSERGYGNSPLHF. In DNA form, the CDR3 reads TGTGCCAGCAGCGAAAGGGGGTATGGAAATTCGCCCCTCCACTTT.

This clonotype was counted a few times. This chain links TRBV13 with TRBJ2-7, with 7 nucleotides matching TRBD2. Trimming cost V 5 bases and J 6 bases; bases outside gene matches: 7. The CDR3 is 13 residues long. The germline V gene encodes CDR1 PRHDT and CDR2 FYEKMQ (reference sequence). CDR3 DNA: TGTGCCAGCAGCCAGAGACTAGCTTCCGAGCAGTACTTC. Protein sequence: CASSQRLASEQYF. The whole variable domain, remainder taken from reference TRBV13 and TRBJ2-7, is AAGVIQSPRHLIKEKRETATLKCYPIPRHDTVYWYQQGPGQDPQFLISFYEKMQSDKGSIPDRFSAQQFSDYHSELNMSSLELGDSALYFCASSQRLASEQYFGPGTRLTVT.

The genes are TRBV10-1 and TRBJ1-2, with a weak D call TRBD1 (5 bases). This CDR3 region has 16 residues. Trimming shortened V by 7 bases and J by 0 bases, and 18 bases separated the two germline ends. Germline V CDR1 and CDR2: WNHNN, SYGVQD (reference sequence). CDR3 sequence reads: CASTLARDGANYGYTF. CDR3 sequence (DNA): TGCGCCAGCACTCTCGCTAGGGACGGAGCTAACTATGGCTACACCTTC.

This chain joins TRBV9 and TRBJ2-1; perhaps TRBD2 as D (5 bases). Trimming took off 3 bases at V and 5 bases at J, with 21 bases between the two ends. The CDR3 extends over 17 amino acids. Germline V CDR1 and CDR2: SGDLS, YYNGEE. The CDR3 spells CASSAHPDYTSNNEQFF. CDR3 coding DNA: TGTGCCAGCAGCGCCCACCCAGACTACACATCAAACAATGAGCAGTTCTTC. Using reference TRBV9 and TRBJ2-1 for the parts outside the CDR3, the full variable domain is DSGVTQTPKHLITATGQRVTLRCSPRSGDLSVYWYQQSLDQGLQFLIQYYNGEERAKGNILERFSAQQFPDLHSELNLSSLELGDSALYFCASSAHPDYTSNNEQFFGPGTRLTVL.

The V call is TRBV29-1, the J call TRBJ2-1; 13 bases are shared with TRBD2. V lost 6 bases and J lost 4; bases outside the gene matches: 9. The CDR3 totals 16 residues. Germline CDR1 is SQVTM and CDR2 is ANQGSEA. The CDR3 DNA sequence: TGCAGCGTCGCCCAGGTACTAGCGGGAGGGTACAATGAGCAGTTCTTC. Translated, it gives CSVAQVLAGGYNEQFF.

The chain has TRBV6-5 and TRBJ2-5; TRBD2 aligns across 8 bases. The CDR3 consists of 15 residues. V dropped 5 bases and J dropped 2; count of bases not matched to a gene: 7. Germline assignment: CDR1 MNHEY and CDR2 SVGAGI. Here the CDR3 reads CASSPTSAQQETQYF. The CDR3 DNA follows: TGTGCCAGCAGTCCGACTAGCGCCCAACAAGAGACCCAGTACTTC.

This clonotype was counted at least ten times. This rearrangement joins TRBV3-1 to TRBJ1-4; D unclear. The CDR3 totals 14 residues. V was pared by 4 bases and J by 3 bases, with 9 bases between. The germline gives CDR1 LGHDT, CDR2 YNNKEL (reference sequence). The CDR3: CASSLRASNEKLFF. CDR3 DNA: TGTGCCAGCAGCCTCCGCGCCTCTAATGAAAAACTGTTTTTT.

This chain links TRBV27 with TRBJ1-2, with D uncertain. Germline lookup yields CDR1 MNHEY and CDR2 SMNVEV (reference sequence). This CDR3 comprises 16 residues. The ends were cut back, 5 bases at V and 4 bases at J, with 20 bases in the middle. Written as DNA, the CDR3 is TGTGCCAGCAGTCTTCAGACCGGGAAAAGTCCCTATGGCTACACCTTC. Protein sequence: CASSLQTGKSPYGYTF.

In this sample, this clonotype turned up a few times. The V and J genes are TRBV7-2 and TRBJ2-1; 7 nucleotides align to TRBD2. CDR3 size: 15 residues. The V gene's germline CDR1 is SGHTA and CDR2 FQGNSA. After removal of 1 base from V and 13 bases from J, the junction contained 13 bases not matched to a gene. In DNA form, the CDR3 reads TGTGCCAGCAGCTTAGGCCCTACTAGCGACCTACTCCAGTTCTTC. It translates to CASSLGPTSDLLQFF. Full variable domain (remainder filled in from reference TRBV7-2 and TRBJ2-1): GAGVSQSPSNKVTEKGKDVELRCDPISGHTALYWYRQSLGQGLEFLIYFQGNSAPDKSGLPSDRFSAERTGGSVSTLTIQRTQQEDSAVYLCASSLGPTSDLLQFFGPGTRLTVL.

The V gene is TRBV3-1, the J gene TRBJ2-7; possible D gene TRBD1, 5 bases. The CDR3 runs 14 residues. Germline CDR1 and CDR2: LGHDT and YNNKEL (reference sequence). V shed 0 bases and J shed 2 bases, with 8 bases lying between them. This chain's CDR3 is CASSQEGRAYEQYF. The CDR3 DNA is TGTGCCAGCAGCCAAGAGGGCAGGGCCTACGAGCAGTACTTC.

The chain has TRBV7-9 and TRBJ2-7; maybe TRBD2 (5 bases). The CDR3 is 15 amino acids. The V gene lost 5 bases and the J gene lost 3 bases, with 17 bases spanning the gap. Germline V lookup: CDR1 SEHNR, CDR2 FQNEAQ (reference sequence). The CDR3 reads CASSPTSPSHYEQYF. Here the CDR3 DNA reads TGTGCCAGCAGCCCTACTAGTCCTTCCCACTACGAGCAGTACTTC. Supplemented by reference TRBV7-9 and TRBJ2-7, the full variable domain reads DTGVSQNPRHKITKRGQNVTFRCDPISEHNRLYWYRQTLGQGPEFLTYFQNEAQLEKSRLLSDRFSAERPKGSFSTLEIQRTEQGDSAMYLCASSPTSPSHYEQYFGPGTRLTVT.

The rearrangement uses TRBV4-1 and TRBJ1-1; perhaps TRBD1 as D (6 bases). CDR3 length: 15 residues. V gave up 4 bases and J gave up 1 base, with 13 bases separating them. Germline V lookup: CDR1 MGHRA, CDR2 YSYEKL. This CDR3 reads CASSPQQGSNTEAFF. The CDR3 DNA follows: TGCGCCAGCAGCCCACAACAGGGCTCGAACACTGAAGCTTTCTTT.

The rearrangement joins TRBV28 to TRBJ2-3; D is unresolved. Deletions cut 4 bases from V and 4 bases from J, with 12 bases between. The CDR3 has 14 residues. The germline V gene encodes CDR1 MDHEN and CDR2 SYDVKM. CDR3 coding DNA: TGTGCCAGCAGTTGGGCCTCAGCCGCAGATACGCAGTATTTT. Translated: CASSWASAADTQYF. The full variable domain, its missing parts supplied by reference TRBV28 and TRBJ2-3, is DVKVTQSSRYLVKRTGEKVFLECVQDMDHENMFWYRQDPGLGLRLIYFSYDVKMKEKGDIPEGYSVSREKKERFSLILESASTNQTSMYLCASSWASAADTQYFGPGTRLTVL.

The chain couples TRBV4-1 to TRBJ2-1; possibly TRBD2 for D (7 bases). V dropped 6 bases and J dropped 2 bases, with 17 bases sitting between them. Germline V CDR1 and CDR2: MGHRA, YSYEKL. The CDR3 consists of 16 residues. As DNA, the CDR3 is TGCGCCAGCAGTCCCGGGGGGCGGGCGGCCTACAATGAGCAGTTCTTC. Translation: CASSPGGRAAYNEQFF.

The chain has TRBV20-1 and TRBJ2-1; 12 bases fit TRBD2. The length of the CDR3 is 14 residues. Germline CDR1 DFQATT, CDR2 SNEGSKA (reference sequence). Trimming cost V 6 bases and J 10 bases; bases outside gene matches: 10. The CDR3 region is CSARTSGTPLEQFF. The CDR3 nucleotides read TGCAGTGCAAGGACTAGCGGGACCCCACTGGAGCAGTTCTTC.

This clonotype was seen repeatedly, ten times or more. The rearrangement uses TRBV3-1 and TRBJ1-3; D is unresolved. CDR1 is LGHDT and CDR2 is YNNKEL in the germline V gene (reference sequence). Trimming removed 5 bases at V and 0 bases at J, with 8 bases between. The CDR3 is 14 amino acids. DNA of the CDR3: TGTGCCAGCAGCGAGCCCATCTCTGGAAACACCATATATTTT. Protein sequence: CASSEPISGNTIYF. Full variable domain (outside the CDR3, taken from reference TRBV3-1 and TRBJ1-3): DTAVSQTPKYLVTQMGNDKSIKCEQNLGHDTMYWYKQDSKKFLKIMFSYNNKELIINETVPNRFSPKSPDKAHLNLHINSLELGDSAVYFCASSEPISGNTIYFGEGSWLTVV.

The chain has TRBV6-5 and TRBJ2-7; no clear D. The germline gives CDR1 MNHEY, CDR2 SVGAGI. The CDR3 sequence is 14 residues long. V lost 1 base and J lost 2, with 9 bases in between. CDR3 in DNA: TGTGCCAGCAGTTACTTGGCAAGCACCTACGAGCAGTACTTC. Translation gives CASSYLASTYEQYF.

The rearrangement links TRBV20-1 to TRBJ2-5; 8 bases agree with TRBD2. The germline V gene has CDR1 DFQATT and CDR2 SNEGSKA (reference sequence). With V trimmed by 3 bases and J by 4 bases, 10 bases remained unmatched. CDR3 length: 15 residues. CDR3 loop: CSAREGGRMGETQYF. The CDR3, as DNA: TGCAGTGCTAGGGAAGGCGGGAGGATGGGAGAGACCCAGTACTTC.

V gene TRBV25-1 combines with J gene TRBJ1-1; D uncertain. The length of the CDR3 is 15 residues. V was clipped by 3 bases and J by 1 base, with 12 bases between them. CDR1 and CDR2 (germline): MGHDK, SYGVNS. The CDR3 loop reads CASSEGLTKNTEAFF. CDR3 nucleotides: TGTGCCAGCAGTGAGGGTCTGACTAAGAACACTGAAGCTTTCTTT.

This clonotype was seen only once. This chain connects TRBV5-1 to TRBJ2-5; 11 nucleotides align to TRBD2. With V trimmed by 4 bases and J by 11 bases, 13 bases remained unmatched. The CDR3 loop spans 15 amino acids. Germline CDR1 reads SGHRS; CDR2 reads YFSETQ. In DNA form, the CDR3 reads TGCGCCAGCAGCACTAGCGGGAGAGAGTACAATGAGCAGTACTTC. As protein: CASSTSGREYNEQYF.

The gene calls are TRBV6-6 and TRBJ2-5; 9 nucleotides line up with TRBD2. With the DNA end fitting TRBJ2-7 better, the J assignment may be wrong. The CDR3 has 16 residues. The germline V gene encodes CDR1 MNHNY and CDR2 SVGAGI (reference sequence). CDR3 loop: CASSYSRLAEGYEQYF. The CDR3 DNA sequence: TGTGCCAGCAGTTACTCCCGACTAGCGGAGGGGTACGAGCAGTACTTC.

This rearrangement joins TRBV7-9 to TRBJ1-6; perhaps TRBD1 as D (5 bases). Germline V gene sequence: CDR1 SEHNR, CDR2 FQNEAQ (reference sequence). V lost 5 bases, J lost 8 bases, and 22 bases lay in between. CDR3 length equals 17 residues. The CDR3 DNA is TGTGCCAGCAGCCAGAATCGGGTGACAGAGACGGATTCACCCCTCCACTTT. It is translated as CASSQNRVTETDSPLHF.

V and J are TRBV27 and TRBJ2-6; D is unclear. Germline lookup yields CDR1 MNHEY and CDR2 SMNVEV (reference sequence). The V end was cut by 0 bases, the J end by 3 bases, with 9 bases between. This CDR3 has 16 residues. CDR3: CASSLSKTGGANVLTF. The CDR3 bases are TGTGCCAGCAGTTTATCGAAGACCGGTGGGGCCAACGTCCTGACTTTC.